A single TCR beta chain is shown here with its context. Read data end 3 residues before the CDR3 end; the end is taken from the germline J gene. V shed 3 bases, J shed 2 bases, and the junction held 8 bases outside the gene matches. Germline CDR1 SGHRS, CDR2 YFSETQ. The CDR3 extends over 16 amino acids. The data are from a study of Tregs in tolerant kidney transplant recipients. Unstimulated regulatory T cells (CD4+CD25+CD127-), CD4+CD25- non-regulatory cells, CD4 and CD8 cells were FACS-sorted from thawed PBMCs. Some clones are missing from TCRdb's copy, which holds only in-frame ones; the method was immunoSEQ multiplex PCR. Across about 48,000 clones, the top ten clones capture 0.85% of the sample.

This specimen consisted of CD4+ T cells from blood, obtained before the transplant. The genes are TRBV5-1 and TRBJ2-3, with 8 bases fitting TRBD1. The source of this sequence is a human donor who received a combined kidney and bone marrow transplant. The part of the CDR3 DNA that was read is TGCGCCAGCAGCTCGGGGACAGGAGGCAACACAGATACG. Amino acids: CASSSGTGGNTDT. The complete CDR3 reads CASSSGTGGNTDTQYF.